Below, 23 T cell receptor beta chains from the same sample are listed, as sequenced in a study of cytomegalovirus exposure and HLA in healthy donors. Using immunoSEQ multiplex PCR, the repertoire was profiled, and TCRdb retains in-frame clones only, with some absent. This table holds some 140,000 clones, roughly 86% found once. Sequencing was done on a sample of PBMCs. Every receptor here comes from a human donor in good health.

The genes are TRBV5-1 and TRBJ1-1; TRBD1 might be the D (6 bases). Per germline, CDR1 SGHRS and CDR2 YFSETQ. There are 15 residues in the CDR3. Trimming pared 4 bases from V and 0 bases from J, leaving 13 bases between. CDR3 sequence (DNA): TGCGCCAGCAGCCTGCTGGGACACATGAACACTGAAGCTTTCTTT. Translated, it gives CASSLLGHMNTEAFF.

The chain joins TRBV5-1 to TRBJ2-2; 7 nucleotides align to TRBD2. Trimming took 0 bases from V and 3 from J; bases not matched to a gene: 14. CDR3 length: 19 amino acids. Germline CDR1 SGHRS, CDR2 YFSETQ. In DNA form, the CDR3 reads TGCGCCAGCAGCTTGGGTCGAGCGGGATCACCACCGGACACCGGGGAGCTGTTTTTT. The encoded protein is CASSLGRAGSPPDTGELFF.

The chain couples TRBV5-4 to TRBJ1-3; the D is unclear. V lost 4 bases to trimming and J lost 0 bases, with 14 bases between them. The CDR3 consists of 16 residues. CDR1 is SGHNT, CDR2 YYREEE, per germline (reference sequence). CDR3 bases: TGTGCCAGCAGCCCAGACTCCGCTGGCTCTGGAAACACCATATATTTT. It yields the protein CASSPDSAGSGNTIYF.

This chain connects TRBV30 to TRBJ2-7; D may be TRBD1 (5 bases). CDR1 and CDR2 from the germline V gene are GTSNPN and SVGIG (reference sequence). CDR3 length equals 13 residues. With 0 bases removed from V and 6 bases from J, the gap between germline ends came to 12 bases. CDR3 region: CAWSVHGATEQYF. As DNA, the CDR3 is TGTGCCTGGAGTGTGCATGGGGCAACCGAGCAGTACTTC.

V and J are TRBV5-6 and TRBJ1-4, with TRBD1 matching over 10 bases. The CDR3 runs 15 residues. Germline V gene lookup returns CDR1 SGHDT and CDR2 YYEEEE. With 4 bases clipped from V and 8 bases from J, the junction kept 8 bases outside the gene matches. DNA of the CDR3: TGTGCCAGCAGCGGTAGGACAGGGGGAGGAGAAAAACTGTTTTTT. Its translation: CASSGRTGGGEKLFF.

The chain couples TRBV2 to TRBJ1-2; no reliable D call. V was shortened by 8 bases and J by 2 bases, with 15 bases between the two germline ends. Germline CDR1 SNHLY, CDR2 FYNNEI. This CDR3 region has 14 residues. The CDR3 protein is CASLFRGMNYGYTF. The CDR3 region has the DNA TGTGCCAGCCTCTTTCGAGGAATGAACTATGGCTACACCTTC.

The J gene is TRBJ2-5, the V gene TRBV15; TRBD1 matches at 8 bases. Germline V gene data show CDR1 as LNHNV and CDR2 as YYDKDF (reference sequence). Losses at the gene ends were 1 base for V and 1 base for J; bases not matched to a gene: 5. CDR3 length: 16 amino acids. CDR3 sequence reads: CATSRGQGRSQETQYF. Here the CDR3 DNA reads TGTGCCACCAGCAGAGGACAGGGGAGATCCCAAGAGACCCAGTACTTC.

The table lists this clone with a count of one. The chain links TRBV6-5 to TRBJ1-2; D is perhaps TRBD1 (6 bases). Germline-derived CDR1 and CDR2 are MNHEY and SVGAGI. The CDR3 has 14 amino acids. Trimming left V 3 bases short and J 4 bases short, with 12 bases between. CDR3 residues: CASSYSRGPYGYTF. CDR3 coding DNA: TGTGCCAGCAGTTATAGCAGGGGACCCTATGGCTACACCTTC.

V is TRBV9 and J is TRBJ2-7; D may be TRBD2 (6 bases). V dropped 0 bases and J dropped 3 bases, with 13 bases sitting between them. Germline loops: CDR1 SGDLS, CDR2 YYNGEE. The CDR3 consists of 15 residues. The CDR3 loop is CASSVDPGDSYEQYF. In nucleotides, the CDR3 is TGTGCCAGCAGCGTAGATCCGGGGGATAGCTACGAGCAGTACTTC.

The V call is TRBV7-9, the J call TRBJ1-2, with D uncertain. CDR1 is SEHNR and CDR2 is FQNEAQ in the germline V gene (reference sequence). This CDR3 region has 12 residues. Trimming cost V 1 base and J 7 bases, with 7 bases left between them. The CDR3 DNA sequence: TGTGCCAGCAGCTTAGACGGGTTTGGCTACACCTTC. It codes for CASSLDGFGYTF. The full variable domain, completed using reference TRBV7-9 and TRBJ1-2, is DTGVSQNPRHKITKRGQNVTFRCDPISEHNRLYWYRQTLGQGPEFLTYFQNEAQLEKSRLLSDRFSAERPKGSFSTLEIQRTEQGDSAMYLCASSLDGFGYTFGSGTRLTVV.

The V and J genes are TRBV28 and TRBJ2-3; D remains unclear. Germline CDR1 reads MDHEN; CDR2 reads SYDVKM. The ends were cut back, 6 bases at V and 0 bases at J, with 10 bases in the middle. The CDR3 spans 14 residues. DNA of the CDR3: TGTGCCAGCAGCCGGGTACCTAGCACAGATACGCAGTATTTT. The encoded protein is CASSRVPSTDTQYF.

The CDR3 protein is CASSFEDRMGGYTF. For the CDR3, the DNA is TGCGCCAGCAGCTTTGAGGACAGGATGGGGGGCTACACCTTC. The gene calls are TRBV5-1 and TRBJ1-2; 7 bases line up with TRBD1. Germline V gene data show CDR1 as SGHRS and CDR2 as YFSETQ. Trimming at V came to 2 bases and at J to 8 bases, leaving 9 bases not matched to a gene. CDR3 length: 14 residues.

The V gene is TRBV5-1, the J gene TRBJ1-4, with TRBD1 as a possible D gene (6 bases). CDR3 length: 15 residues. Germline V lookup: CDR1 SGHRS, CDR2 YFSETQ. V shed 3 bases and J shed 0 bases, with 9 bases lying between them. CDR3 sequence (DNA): TGCGCCAGCAGCTGGGACACTCCAACTAATGAAAAACTGTTTTTT. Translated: CASSWDTPTNEKLFF.

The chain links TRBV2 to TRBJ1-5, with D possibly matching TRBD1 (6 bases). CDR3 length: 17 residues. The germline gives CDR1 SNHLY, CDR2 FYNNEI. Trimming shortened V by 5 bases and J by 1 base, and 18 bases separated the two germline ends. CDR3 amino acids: CASSKGQILGSNQPQHF. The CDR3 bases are TGTGCCAGCAGTAAAGGACAGATCTTAGGGAGCAATCAGCCCCAGCATTTT.

In nucleotides, the CDR3 is TGTGCCAGCAGGGGGGGGATCGGCACCGGGGAGCTGTTTTTT. Its protein product is CASRGGIGTGELFF. The chain combines TRBV7-9 with TRBJ2-2, with 7 bases identical to TRBD2. Germline V gene lookup returns CDR1 SEHNR and CDR2 FQNEAQ (reference sequence). This CDR3 region has 14 residues. The V segment lost 6 bases and the J segment 4 bases; nucleotides outside the gene matches: 5.

CDR3 in amino acids: CASRSGHSGANVLTF. The CDR3 bases are TGTGCCAGCAGGAGCGGGCACTCTGGGGCCAACGTCCTGACTTTC. The rearrangement joins TRBV5-6 to TRBJ2-6; the D gene is possibly TRBD2 (6 bases). The length of the CDR3 is 15 residues. Germline CDR1 is SGHDT and CDR2 is YYEEEE. Trimming took off 5 bases at V and 0 bases at J, with 9 bases between the two ends.

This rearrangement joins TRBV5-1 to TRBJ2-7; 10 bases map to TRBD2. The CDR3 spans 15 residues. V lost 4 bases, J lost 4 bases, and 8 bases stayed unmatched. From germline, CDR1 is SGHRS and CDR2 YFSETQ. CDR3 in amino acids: CASSITSGIGYEQYF. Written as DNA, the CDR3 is TGCGCCAGCAGCATTACTAGCGGGATCGGTTACGAGCAGTACTTC.

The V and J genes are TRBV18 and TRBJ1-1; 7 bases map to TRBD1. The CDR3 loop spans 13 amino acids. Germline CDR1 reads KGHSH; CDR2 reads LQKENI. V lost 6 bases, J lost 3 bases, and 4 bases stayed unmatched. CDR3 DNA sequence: TGTGCCAGCTCTTCGGACAGGTACACTGAAGCTTTCTTT. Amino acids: CASSSDRYTEAFF. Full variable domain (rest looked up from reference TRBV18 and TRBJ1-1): NAGVMQNPRHLVRRRGQEARLRCSPMKGHSHVYWYRQLPEEGLKFMVYLQKENIIDESGMPKERFSAEFPKEGPSILRIQQVVRGDSAAYFCASSSDRYTEAFFGQGTRLTVV.

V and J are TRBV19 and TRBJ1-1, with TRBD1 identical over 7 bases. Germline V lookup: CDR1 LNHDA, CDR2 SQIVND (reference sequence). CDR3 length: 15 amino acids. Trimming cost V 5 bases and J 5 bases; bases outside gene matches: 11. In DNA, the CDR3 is TGTGCCAGTAGTCCACCCGGGCAGGGGGGAACTGAAGCTTTCTTT. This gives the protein CASSPPGQGGTEAFF.

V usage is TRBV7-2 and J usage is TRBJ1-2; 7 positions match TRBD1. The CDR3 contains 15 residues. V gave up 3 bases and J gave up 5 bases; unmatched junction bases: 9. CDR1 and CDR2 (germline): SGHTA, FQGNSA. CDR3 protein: CASSFRQGREYGYTF. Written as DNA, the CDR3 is TGTGCCAGCAGCTTTCGACAGGGAAGGGAATATGGCTACACCTTC. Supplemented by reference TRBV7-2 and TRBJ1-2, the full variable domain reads GAGVSQSPSNKVTEKGKDVELRCDPISGHTALYWYRQSLGQGLEFLIYFQGNSAPDKSGLPSDRFSAERTGGSVSTLTIQRTQQEDSAVYLCASSFRQGREYGYTFGSGTRLTVV.

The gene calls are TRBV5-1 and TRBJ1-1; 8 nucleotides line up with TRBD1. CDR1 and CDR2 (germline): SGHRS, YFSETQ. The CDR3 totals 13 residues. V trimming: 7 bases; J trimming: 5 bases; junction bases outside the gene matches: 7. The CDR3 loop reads CASGQGGGTEAFF. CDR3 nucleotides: TGCGCCAGCGGACAGGGTGGGGGAACTGAAGCTTTCTTT.

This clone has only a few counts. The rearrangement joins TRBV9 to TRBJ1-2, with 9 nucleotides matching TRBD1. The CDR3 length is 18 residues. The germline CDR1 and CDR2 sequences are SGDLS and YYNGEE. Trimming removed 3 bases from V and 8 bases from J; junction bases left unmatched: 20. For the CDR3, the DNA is TGTGCCAGCAGCGAAAGATCGGGACAGGGACTCAACACCCTCGGCTACACCTTC. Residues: CASSERSGQGLNTLGYTF.

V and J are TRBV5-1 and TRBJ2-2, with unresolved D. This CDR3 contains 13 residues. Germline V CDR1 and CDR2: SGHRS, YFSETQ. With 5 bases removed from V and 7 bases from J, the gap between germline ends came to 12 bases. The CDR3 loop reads CASSLLLFGELFF. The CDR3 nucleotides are TGCGCCAGCAGTCTTCTTCTTTTCGGGGAGCTGTTTTTT.